A single sample gave rise to the 13 T cell receptor beta chains below, sequenced in a study of T cell changes during pregnancy in multiple sclerosis. The assay was immunoSEQ multiplex PCR, and TCRdb's table has in-frame clones only and misses some. The sample records nearly 60,000 clones, about 89% being singletons. This specimen consisted of CD4+ T cells from peripheral blood mononuclear cells, obtained after pregnancy. The receptors derive from a female donor in good health, enrolled as a control in a pregnancy study.

The chain combines TRBV19 with TRBJ1-1; D not certain. Trimming took 5 bases from V and 4 from J, leaving 5 bases between them. The CDR3 extends over 11 amino acids. Looked up from germline, CDR1 is LNHDA and CDR2 is SQIVND (reference sequence). CDR3 DNA sequence: TGTGCCAGTAGTCTCCGCACTGAAGCTTTCTTT. Translation gives CASSLRTEAFF.

This chain links TRBV5-1 with TRBJ2-3, with 8 bases that match TRBD2. The trim removed 6 bases at V and 5 bases at J, leaving 8 bases unmatched. This CDR3 has 14 residues. From germline, CDR1 is SGHRS and CDR2 YFSETQ. The CDR3 region is CASTGGAGGDTQYF. The CDR3 DNA reads TGCGCCAGCACGGGGGGGGCCGGGGGAGATACGCAGTATTTT.

The CDR3 loop is CASSLGTGTEQPQHF. The CDR3 nucleotides are TGTGCCAGCAGCTTAGGTACCGGGACAGAACAGCCCCAGCATTTT. The gene calls are TRBV7-2 and TRBJ1-5; 7 bases map to TRBD1. Trimming cost V 1 base and J 7 bases; bases outside gene matches: 7. Germline V CDR1 and CDR2: SGHTA, FQGNSA. This CDR3 comprises 15 residues.

The chain is built from TRBV18 and TRBJ2-1; D perhaps matches TRBD1 (5 bases). There are 15 residues in the CDR3. The germline CDR1 and CDR2 sequences are KGHSH and LQKENI. V was pared by 4 bases and J by 7 bases, with 17 bases between. The CDR3 is CASSLNGQAWNEQFF. The CDR3 DNA is TGTGCCAGCTCACTAAACGGACAAGCGTGGAATGAGCAGTTCTTC.

The chain links TRBV5-1 to TRBJ2-1; 8 bases fit TRBD1. CDR3 length equals 15 residues. Looked up from germline, CDR1 is SGHRS and CDR2 is YFSETQ. Trimming removed 0 bases from V and 7 bases from J; junction bases left unmatched: 6. Here the CDR3 DNA reads TGCGCCAGCAGCTTGGCCAATCAGGGGGCGAATGAGCAGTTCTTC. Protein sequence: CASSLANQGANEQFF.

The rearrangement links TRBV19 to TRBJ1-5; possibly TRBD1 for D (6 bases). Germline V gives CDR1 LNHDA, CDR2 SQIVND (reference sequence). Trimming took 8 bases from V and 3 from J, leaving 14 bases between them. This CDR3 comprises 14 residues. The DNA for the CDR3 is TGTGCCAGTGGGAGGGGGATTCACAATCAGCCCCAGCATTTT. Protein product: CASGRGIHNQPQHF.

V gene TRBV30 combines with J gene TRBJ2-3; 7 bases are a match to TRBD1. The V gene end was trimmed by 2 bases and the J gene end by 3 bases; junction bases not matched to a gene: 20. The CDR3 covers 19 residues. CDR1 and CDR2 from the germline V gene are GTSNPN and SVGIG (reference sequence). The CDR3 region is CAWSRTLWVERGRTDTQYF. The DNA for the CDR3 is TGTGCCTGGAGTCGTACTCTTTGGGTGGAGAGGGGGCGGACAGATACGCAGTATTTT.

This clone was seen just once. The V call is TRBV11-3, the J call TRBJ1-1; D is ambiguous. V dropped 3 bases and J dropped 8 bases, with 10 bases sitting between them. Germline CDR1 is SGHNT and CDR2 is YENEEA. This CDR3 is built from 12 residues. CDR3: CASSFGTEEAFF. CDR3 DNA sequence: TGTGCCAGCAGCTTCGGTACAGAAGAAGCTTTCTTT.

The chain couples TRBV7-2 to TRBJ1-2; 9 nucleotides line up with TRBD1. The junction had 20 bases not matched to a gene; V was cut back by 5 bases and J by 4 bases. Germline values: CDR1 SGHTA, CDR2 FQGNSA. The CDR3 totals 19 residues. The CDR3 loop reads CASSPRTGTGPSRGYGYTF. CDR3 bases: TGTGCCAGCAGCCCCCGAACCGGGACAGGGCCTTCGCGGGGCTATGGCTACACCTTC.

The CDR3 sequence: CASSLTGAAKDTQYF. The CDR3 nucleotides are TGTGCCAGCTCACTCACAGGGGCGGCTAAAGATACGCAGTATTTT. The chain has TRBV18 and TRBJ2-3, with 7 bases lining up with TRBD1. This CDR3 contains 15 residues. In germline, CDR1 is KGHSH, CDR2 LQKENI. V lost 4 bases, J lost 5 bases, and 9 bases stayed unmatched. Complete variable domain (other parts from reference TRBV18 and TRBJ2-3): NAGVMQNPRHLVRRRGQEARLRCSPMKGHSHVYWYRQLPEEGLKFMVYLQKENIIDESGMPKERFSAEFPKEGPSILRIQQVVRGDSAAYFCASSLTGAAKDTQYFGPGTRLTVL.

The chain combines TRBV11-3 with TRBJ1-6; D call uncertain. Per germline, CDR1 SGHNT and CDR2 YENEEA. Trimming took 1 base from V and 8 from J, leaving 12 bases between them. The CDR3 has 15 residues. The CDR3 spells CASSLVPSADSPLHF. For the CDR3, the DNA is TGTGCCAGCAGCTTAGTGCCAAGTGCGGATTCACCCCTCCACTTT.

The rearrangement joins TRBV4-1 to TRBJ1-2; the D is unclear. Trimming shortened V by 0 bases and J by 0 bases, and 11 bases separated the two germline ends. The CDR3 extends over 16 amino acids. Germline V gives CDR1 MGHRA, CDR2 YSYEKL. CDR3 in amino acids: CASSQDSSPPNYGYTF. CDR3 DNA: TGCGCCAGCAGCCAAGATAGCAGCCCCCCTAACTATGGCTACACCTTC.

This chain uses TRBV5-6 with TRBJ1-2; unclear D gene. The CDR3 covers 15 residues. Trimming shortened V by 0 bases and J by 0 bases, and 9 bases separated the two germline ends. Germline V CDR1 and CDR2: SGHDT, YYEEEE. CDR3 DNA sequence: TGTGCCAGCAGCTTGGTAGTGGGAGCTAACTATGGCTACACCTTC. The encoded protein is CASSLVVGANYGYTF.